Shown below are 8 T cell receptor beta chains from a single sample sequenced in a study of blood T cell repertoires in COVID-19. Profiled with immunoSEQ multiplex PCR; TCRdb holds only in-frame clones, not every one. The profile shows about 240,000 clones, roughly nine tenths of them singletons. Sequencing used peripheral blood. These receptors were collected from a man aged 55 to 70 with acute or convalescent COVID-19.

The chain couples TRBV11-2 to TRBJ1-2; TRBD1 aligns across 9 bases. Germline CDR1 SGHAT, CDR2 FQNNGV. The CDR3 is made up of 14 amino acids. J gave up 4 bases and V 1 base, and 1 base lay outside the gene matches. CDR3 protein: CASSLGDRAYGYTF. The CDR3 region has the DNA TGTGCCAGCAGCTTAGGGGACAGGGCCTATGGCTACACCTTC.

The chain has TRBV7-2 and TRBJ1-2; D gene unclear. The V gene's germline CDR1 is SGHTA and CDR2 FQGNSA. The V gene lost 3 bases and the J gene lost 9 bases, with 11 bases spanning the gap. This CDR3 contains 12 residues. The CDR3 nucleotides read TGTGCCAGCAGCTTGGAACAGTTCAGCTACACCTTC. It is translated as CASSLEQFSYTF.

This rearrangement joins TRBV25-1 to TRBJ2-2; 12 bases agree with TRBD2. This CDR3 region has 16 residues. Losses at the gene ends were 3 bases for V and 15 bases for J; bases not matched to a gene: 14. Germline CDR1 reads MGHDK; CDR2 reads SYGVNS. DNA for the CDR3: TGTGCCAGCAGTGATTCGCTAGCGGGAGGGCAAACCAGGGTGTTTTTT. As protein: CASSDSLAGGQTRVFF.

This chain joins TRBV5-1 and TRBJ1-3; 8 bases are shared with TRBD1. V shed 1 base, J shed 3 bases, and the junction held 3 bases outside the gene matches. The CDR3 contains 15 residues. Germline V gives CDR1 SGHRS, CDR2 YFSETQ. The CDR3 bases are TGCGCCAGCAGCTTGAGACAGGGGAATGGAAACACCATATATTTT. Amino acid sequence: CASSLRQGNGNTIYF.

This rearrangement joins TRBV6-6 to TRBJ1-1, with 7 bases aligning to TRBD1. Looked up from germline, CDR1 is MNHNY and CDR2 is SVGAGI (reference sequence). V shed 5 bases and J 2 bases; nucleotides not matched to a gene: 5. This CDR3 region has 14 residues. CDR3 amino acids: CASSPGQTNTEAFF. DNA for the CDR3: TGTGCCAGCAGTCCGGGACAGACAAACACTGAAGCTTTCTTT.

The J gene is TRBJ1-5, the V gene TRBV5-1; D possibly corresponds to TRBD1 (6 bases). Germline lookup yields CDR1 SGHRS and CDR2 YFSETQ. Trimming left V 0 bases short and J 6 bases short, with 13 bases between. The CDR3 covers 15 residues. The CDR3 coding sequence is TGCGCCAGCAGCTTGGGGCAGGGGCTTTCTCAGCCCCAGCATTTT. Protein: CASSLGQGLSQPQHF.

This clone has a handful of counts. This chain connects TRBV5-1 to TRBJ1-1; D call uncertain. The germline gives CDR1 SGHRS, CDR2 YFSETQ. Trimming stripped 6 bases from V and 0 bases from J, with 12 bases between. The CDR3 spans 14 residues. The DNA for the CDR3 is TGCGCCAGCAAGCGAGAGGGAATGAACACTGAAGCTTTCTTT. Amino acids: CASKREGMNTEAFF.

The gene calls are TRBV4-1 and TRBJ1-3; D gene uncertain. The CDR3 has 15 residues. CDR1 MGHRA and CDR2 YSYEKL come from the germline V gene. The V end was cut by 0 bases, the J end by 0 bases, with 6 bases between. The CDR3 sequence: CASSQDASSGNTIYF. CDR3 bases: TGCGCCAGCAGCCAAGACGCGAGCTCTGGAAACACCATATATTTT.